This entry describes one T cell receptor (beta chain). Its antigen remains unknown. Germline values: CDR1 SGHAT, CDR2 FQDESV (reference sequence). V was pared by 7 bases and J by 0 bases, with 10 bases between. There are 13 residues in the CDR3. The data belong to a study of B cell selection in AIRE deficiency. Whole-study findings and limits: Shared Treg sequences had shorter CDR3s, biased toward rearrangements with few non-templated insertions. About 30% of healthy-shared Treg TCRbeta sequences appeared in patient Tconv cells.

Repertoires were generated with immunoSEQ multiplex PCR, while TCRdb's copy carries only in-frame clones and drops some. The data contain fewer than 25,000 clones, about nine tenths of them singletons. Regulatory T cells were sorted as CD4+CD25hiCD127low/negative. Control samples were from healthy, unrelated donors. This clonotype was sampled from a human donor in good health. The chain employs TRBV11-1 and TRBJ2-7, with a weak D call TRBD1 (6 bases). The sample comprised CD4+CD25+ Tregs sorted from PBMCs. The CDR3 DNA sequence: TGTGCCAGCACCCACAGGGACTCCTACGAGCAGTACTTC. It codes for CASTHRDSYEQYF.